The sequence of this TCR beta chain was determined in a study of OX40 agonist ivuxolimab in advanced cancers. A note on the overall study: The costimulatory receptor OX40 (CD134) was targeted by ivuxolimab, a fully human IgG2 agonistic monoclonal antibody. Three dose-escalation patients achieved partial responses, one with hepatocellular carcinoma and two with cutaneous melanoma. Intravenous ivuxolimab was administered to patients every 2 weeks at six dose levels: 0.01, 0.1, 0.3, 1.5, 3 and 10 mg/kg. Prior anti-PD-1, anti-PD-L1 or anti-CTLA-4 therapy was permitted, and 40% of dose-escalation patients had received checkpoint inhibitors. A male proportion of roughly 80% and a mean age of about 60 years, ranging from about 23 to 90, were recorded for the dose-escalation cohort. Among the 52 dose-escalation patients, around 20 had hepatocellular carcinoma, roughly 15 melanoma, 9 renal cell carcinoma and 9 head and neck cancer. The purpose of peripheral TCRbeta sequencing was to test whether ivuxolimab changed TCR sequence diversity and led to clonal T-cell expansion. The paper reports the monotherapy dose-escalation portion (N of about 51 patients) of the phase I ivuxolimab trial.

The trial excluded patients who had a history of autoimmune disease or who were on systemic immunosuppression. Peripheral blood for TCR sequencing was drawn from every dose cohort at baseline, at cycle 4 day 1 and at cycle 7 day 1. Samples came from an open-label, multicenter, first-in-human phase I dose-escalation trial of ivuxolimab. Adults with locally advanced or metastatic head and neck squamous cell, hepatocellular, melanoma or renal cell carcinoma were enrolled in the trial. Before TCR sequencing, CD4+ and CD8+ T cells were separately sorted from peripheral blood. For sequencing of the TCRbeta CDR3 region, genomic DNA was extracted from the sorted cells. The immunoSEQ Assay was used to sequence the TCRbeta CDR3 regions. This is the immuneACCESS table as TCRdb keeps it, with only in-frame sequences that have V and J called. A part of the clones is gone; compared with another copy, unresolved V genes explain less than half, and the rest is unexplained. The sample records about 50,000 clones, about nine tenths of which are singletons. Of the sample, approximately 7.2% is held by the ten largest clones.

Details on this clone: Its recognized antigen is unknown. Base quality data are lacking; no much larger clone is found one base away.

Study-wide conclusions, independent of this receptor: Low levels of normalized T-cell clonal expansion were also seen in some patients who did not respond. Antigen specificity was not determined for the clonally expanded peripheral T cells. Clonal expansion of both CD4+ and CD8+ blood T cells was observed from baseline to week 6 at doses 0.1 to 3.0 mg/kg. On average, CD8+ T cells showed more expanded clones than CD4+ T cells after ivuxolimab. Partial responders in the 0.1-3.0 mg/kg groups had among the lowest normalized peripheral clonal expansion, especially among CD8+ T cells.

The specimen comprised CD4+ or CD8+ T cells sorted from blood, sampled in a trial of the OX40 agonist ivuxolimab. This receptor was identified in an adult with an advanced solid tumor such as melanoma, head and neck, liver or kidney cancer.

The CDR3: CASSLSPQDTQYF. The DNA is as follows: TGTGCCAGCAGCCTCTCCCCGCAAGATACGCAGTATTTT. The chain was built from TRBV11-2 and TRBJ2-3, with no confident D gene call. Taken from the germline V gene, the CDR1 and CDR2 loops are SGHAT and FQNNGV. V is shortened by 5 bases, J by 5 bases, and the region joining them spans 11 bases. Its CDR3 holds 13 amino acids, cysteine through phenylalanine. Only the CDR3 portion is preserved as DNA: 39 bases, with reading frame beginning at the first base.